The 11 T cell receptor beta chains below were found in one sample sequenced in a study of blood T cell repertoires in COVID-19. Some clones are missing from TCRdb's copy, which holds only in-frame ones; the method was immunoSEQ multiplex PCR. There are some 240,000 clones in the sample; almost 90% occur only once, and roughly 2% lies in the top ten. Sequenced: peripheral blood. All receptors come from an older woman with COVID-19, enrolled during active disease.

V usage is TRBV7-9 and J usage is TRBJ1-1; no clear D. This CDR3 comprises 15 residues. Trimming pared 2 bases from V and 4 bases from J, leaving 14 bases between. The V gene's germline CDR1 is SEHNR and CDR2 FQNEAQ (reference sequence). The CDR3: CASSLSRGGSTEAFF. The CDR3 coding sequence is TGTGCCAGCAGCTTATCTCGAGGAGGTAGCACTGAAGCTTTCTTT.

The V and J genes are TRBV3-1 (or the pseudogene TRBV3-2) and TRBJ2-2, with a possible D match to TRBD1 (5 bases). Germline CDR1 LGHDT, CDR2 YNNKEL (reference sequence). The ends were cut back, 4 bases at V and 6 bases at J, with 15 bases in the middle. The CDR3 is made up of 15 amino acids. The CDR3 DNA follows: TGTGCCAGCAGCCTGGGGCACTTCAAACCCGGGGAGCTGTTTTTT. Its translation: CASSLGHFKPGELFF.

The V gene is TRBV7-2, the J gene TRBJ2-1; tentative D call: TRBD1 (6 bases). V lost 6 bases and J 8 bases, leaving 14 bases between the germline ends. Germline-derived CDR1 and CDR2 are SGHTA and FQGNSA. The CDR3 loop spans 13 amino acids. The chain's CDR3 is CASRGAGMDEQFF. Here the CDR3 DNA reads TGTGCCAGCAGGGGGGCGGGTATGGATGAGCAGTTCTTC.

The gene calls are TRBV5-1 and TRBJ1-2, with D perhaps matching TRBD1 (6 bases). This CDR3 is 14 amino acids long. Germline V lookup: CDR1 SGHRS, CDR2 YFSETQ. With 3 bases removed from V and 0 bases from J, the gap between germline ends came to 9 bases. CDR3 residues: CASSSDSTNYGYTF. In DNA form, the CDR3 reads TGCGCCAGCAGCTCGGACAGCACTAACTATGGCTACACCTTC.

This chain uses TRBV18 with TRBJ1-2; no firm D call. Germline V lookup: CDR1 KGHSH, CDR2 LQKENI. Trimming took 0 bases from V and 2 from J, leaving 7 bases between them. The length of the CDR3 is 14 residues. Written as DNA, the CDR3 is TGTGCCAGCTCACCACCGTTAGAGAACTATGGCTACACCTTC. Translation gives CASSPPLENYGYTF.

In DNA form, the CDR3 reads TGTGCCAGCAGTCCCCCCCGCCGGACAGGCGCCGGGGGCGAGCAGTACTTC. Protein: CASSPPRRTGAGGEQYF. The chain links TRBV27 to TRBJ2-7; tentative D call: TRBD1 (7 bases). Germline CDR1 and CDR2: MNHEY and SMNVEV (reference sequence). V lost 5 bases and J lost 6, with 26 bases in between. The CDR3 has 17 amino acids.

This chain connects TRBV9 to TRBJ1-2; no clear D. This CDR3 region has 14 residues. V shed 0 bases and J shed 7 bases, with 13 bases lying between them. Germline lookup yields CDR1 SGDLS and CDR2 YYNGEE. As DNA, the CDR3 is TGTGCCAGCAGCGTAGACCCGGGAAGAGGTGGCTACACCTTC. It codes for CASSVDPGRGGYTF.

The chain links TRBV4-1 to TRBJ2-3; 12 nucleotides agree with TRBD2. Germline assignment: CDR1 MGHRA and CDR2 YSYEKL. The CDR3 spans 18 residues. V dropped 1 base and J dropped 3; count of bases not matched to a gene: 8. CDR3 region: CASSQGASGGAGTDTQYF. In DNA, the CDR3 is TGCGCCAGCAGCCAAGGCGCTAGCGGGGGGGCCGGGACAGATACGCAGTATTTT.

The rearrangement links TRBV7-8 to TRBJ1-2; 9 bases map to TRBD1. V dropped 5 bases and J dropped 4; count of bases not matched to a gene: 8. The CDR3 runs 15 residues. Germline-derived CDR1 and CDR2 are SGHVS and FQNEAQ. CDR3 sequence (DNA): TGTGCCAGCAGCCCTAGGACAGGGGAGAGCTATGGCTACACCTTC. Residues: CASSPRTGESYGYTF.

The chain carries TRBV10-3 and TRBJ1-1; D perhaps matches TRBD1 (6 bases). The CDR3 is 13 amino acids. The ends were cut back, 4 bases at V and 4 bases at J, with 10 bases in the middle. CDR1 and CDR2 from the germline V gene are ENHRY and SYGVKD. This CDR3 is CAISVTGGTEAFF. Written as DNA, the CDR3 is TGTGCCATCAGTGTGACAGGAGGCACTGAAGCTTTCTTT.

This chain joins TRBV7-2 and TRBJ2-1; TRBD1 aligns across 9 bases. Looked up from germline, CDR1 is SGHTA and CDR2 is FQGNSA. This CDR3 comprises 14 residues. V was clipped by 5 bases and J by 9 bases; unmatched bases: 8. CDR3 sequence (DNA): TGTGCCAGCAGCGCGCAGACAGGGGGTGGTGAGCAGTTCTTC. This encodes CASSAQTGGGEQFF.